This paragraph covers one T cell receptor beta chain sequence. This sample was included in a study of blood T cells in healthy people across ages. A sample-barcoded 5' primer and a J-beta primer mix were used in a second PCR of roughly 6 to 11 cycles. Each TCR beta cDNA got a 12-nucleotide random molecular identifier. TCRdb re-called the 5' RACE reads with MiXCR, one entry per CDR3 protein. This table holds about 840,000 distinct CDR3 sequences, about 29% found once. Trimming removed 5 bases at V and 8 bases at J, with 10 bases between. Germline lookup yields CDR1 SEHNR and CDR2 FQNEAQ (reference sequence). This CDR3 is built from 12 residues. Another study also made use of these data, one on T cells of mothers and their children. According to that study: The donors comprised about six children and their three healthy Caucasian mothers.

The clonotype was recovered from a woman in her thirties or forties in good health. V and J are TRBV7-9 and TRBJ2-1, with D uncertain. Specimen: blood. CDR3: CASSPLRDEQFF. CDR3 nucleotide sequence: TGTGCCAGCAGCCCCCTACGGGATGAGCAGTTCTTC. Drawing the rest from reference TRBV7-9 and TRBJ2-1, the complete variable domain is DTGVSQNPRHKITKRGQNVTFRCDPISEHNRLYWYRQTLGQGPEFLTYFQNEAQLEKSRLLSDRFSAERPKGSFSTLEIQRTEQGDSAMYLCASSPLRDEQFFGPGTRLTVL.